A single sample is the source of the 8 T cell receptor beta chains below, sequenced in a study of cytomegalovirus exposure and HLA in healthy donors. The PCR was carried out with 60 Vbeta primers and 13 Jbeta primers. Profiling relied on immunoSEQ multiplex PCR, and the TCRdb table lists in-frame clones only, not all of them. The table lists around 41,000 clones, more than 45% of them singletons. Sample: PBMCs. These receptor sequences come from a man aged 55 to 69 in good health and CMV-seronegative.

This chain uses TRBV11-2 with TRBJ2-2; D unclear. Trimming took 0 bases from V and 7 from J, leaving 6 bases between them. CDR1 SGHAT and CDR2 FQNNGV come from the germline V gene. This CDR3 region has 13 residues. The CDR3 loop reads CASSLETVGELFF. DNA of the CDR3: TGTGCCAGCAGCTTAGAAACAGTCGGGGAGCTGTTTTTT.

The chain recombines TRBV30 with TRBJ2-5, with 9 bases lining up with TRBD2. Germline-derived CDR1 and CDR2 are GTSNPN and SVGIG (reference sequence). CDR3 length: 13 amino acids. The V gene end was trimmed by 4 bases and the J gene end by 4 bases; junction bases not matched to a gene: 4. The CDR3 region is CAWTRLAVETQYF. The CDR3 DNA follows: TGTGCCTGGACCAGACTAGCGGTAGAGACCCAGTACTTC.

The chain links TRBV30 to TRBJ2-5; 7 nucleotides match TRBD2. The CDR3 runs to 14 residues. CDR1 and CDR2 from the germline V gene are GTSNPN and SVGIG (reference sequence). V lost 0 bases and J lost 1; bases outside the gene matches: 2. DNA for the CDR3: TGTGCCTGGAGTGTATGGGAGGGCCAAGAGACCCAGTACTTC. Residues: CAWSVWEGQETQYF.

This clone came up a few times. This sequence joins TRBV5-4 and TRBJ1-2, with 7 bases aligning to TRBD1. With V trimmed by 3 bases and J by 2 bases, 13 bases remained unmatched. Germline CDR1 SGHNT, CDR2 YYREEE (reference sequence). The CDR3 consists of 17 residues. CDR3 DNA: TGTGCCAGCAGCTGGGGTGCCGGGACAGCAGGCAACTATGGCTACACCTTC. The encoded protein is CASSWGAGTAGNYGYTF. Full variable domain (rest looked up from reference TRBV5-4 and TRBJ1-2): ETGVTQSPTHLIKTRGQQVTLRCSSQSGHNTVSWYQQALGQGPQFIFQYYREEENGRGNFPPRFSGLQFPNYSSELNVNALELDDSALYLCASSWGAGTAGNYGYTFGSGTRLTVV.

The gene calls are TRBV6-1 and TRBJ1-1; perhaps TRBD1 as D (6 bases). The CDR3 consists of 12 residues. V lost 2 bases and J lost 8, with 9 bases in between. Germline V CDR1 and CDR2: MNHNS, SASEGT. The CDR3 region is CASSEWTVEAFF. In DNA, the CDR3 is TGTGCCAGCAGTGAATGGACAGTCGAAGCTTTCTTT.

As DNA, the CDR3 is TGTGCCAGCAGTGAAGAAGCGGGCCGCATCTACGAGCAGTACTTC. It specifies CASSEEAGRIYEQYF. The rearrangement uses TRBV6-1 and TRBJ2-7; perhaps TRBD2 as D (6 bases). This CDR3 is 15 amino acids long. Germline V CDR1 and CDR2: MNHNS, SASEGT. V lost 1 base, J lost 3 bases, and 13 bases lay in between.

The rearrangement joins TRBV5-4 to TRBJ2-4; 12 bases align to TRBD1. The CDR3 totals 16 residues. Germline V gives CDR1 SGHNT, CDR2 YYREEE (reference sequence). V lost 4 bases to trimming and J lost 7 bases; unmatched junction nucleotides: 9. The CDR3 DNA is TGTGCCAGCAGCCCGGGCCCGGGACAGGGGGCGAACATTCAGTACTTC. It is translated as CASSPGPGQGANIQYF. Combining the CDR3 with reference TRBV5-4 and TRBJ2-4 gives the whole variable domain ETGVTQSPTHLIKTRGQQVTLRCSSQSGHNTVSWYQQALGQGPQFIFQYYREEENGRGNFPPRFSGLQFPNYSSELNVNALELDDSALYLCASSPGPGQGANIQYFGAGTRLSVL.

V is TRBV18 and J is TRBJ1-5; D not resolved. The ends were cut back, 4 bases at V and 2 bases at J, with 12 bases in the middle. CDR1 and CDR2 (germline): KGHSH, LQKENI. There are 15 residues in the CDR3. CDR3 in DNA: TGTGCCAGCTCACTACAAGGAGGAGGCAATCAGCCCCAGCATTTT. It translates to CASSLQGGGNQPQHF.